This T cell receptor beta chain was retrieved from a study of T cell responses to AZD1222 COVID-19 vaccine. Whole-study findings and limits: After the peak T cell response, and only then, were repertoires sampled. Two AZD1222 administrations were followed by greater Spike-specific TCR breadth and depth.

TCRdb keeps only in-frame clones here, not all; method: immunoSEQ multiplex PCR. In the table there are 150,000 to 200,000 clones, 90% of which are singletons. Looked up from germline, CDR1 is MNHNS and CDR2 is SASEGT. The CDR3 totals 15 residues. Trimming pared 2 bases from V and 3 bases from J, leaving 8 bases between. Points on this clone: The target antigen is unknown.

The sequence was collected from an adult in good health. The genes are TRBV6-1 and TRBJ1-6, with D perhaps matching TRBD1 (5 bases). Sample: peripheral blood, taken on day 0 of AZD1222 vaccination. The CDR3 DNA reads TGTGCCAGCAGTGAAAGTGGGGGCTATAATTCACCCCTCCACTTT. It codes for CASSESGGYNSPLHF.